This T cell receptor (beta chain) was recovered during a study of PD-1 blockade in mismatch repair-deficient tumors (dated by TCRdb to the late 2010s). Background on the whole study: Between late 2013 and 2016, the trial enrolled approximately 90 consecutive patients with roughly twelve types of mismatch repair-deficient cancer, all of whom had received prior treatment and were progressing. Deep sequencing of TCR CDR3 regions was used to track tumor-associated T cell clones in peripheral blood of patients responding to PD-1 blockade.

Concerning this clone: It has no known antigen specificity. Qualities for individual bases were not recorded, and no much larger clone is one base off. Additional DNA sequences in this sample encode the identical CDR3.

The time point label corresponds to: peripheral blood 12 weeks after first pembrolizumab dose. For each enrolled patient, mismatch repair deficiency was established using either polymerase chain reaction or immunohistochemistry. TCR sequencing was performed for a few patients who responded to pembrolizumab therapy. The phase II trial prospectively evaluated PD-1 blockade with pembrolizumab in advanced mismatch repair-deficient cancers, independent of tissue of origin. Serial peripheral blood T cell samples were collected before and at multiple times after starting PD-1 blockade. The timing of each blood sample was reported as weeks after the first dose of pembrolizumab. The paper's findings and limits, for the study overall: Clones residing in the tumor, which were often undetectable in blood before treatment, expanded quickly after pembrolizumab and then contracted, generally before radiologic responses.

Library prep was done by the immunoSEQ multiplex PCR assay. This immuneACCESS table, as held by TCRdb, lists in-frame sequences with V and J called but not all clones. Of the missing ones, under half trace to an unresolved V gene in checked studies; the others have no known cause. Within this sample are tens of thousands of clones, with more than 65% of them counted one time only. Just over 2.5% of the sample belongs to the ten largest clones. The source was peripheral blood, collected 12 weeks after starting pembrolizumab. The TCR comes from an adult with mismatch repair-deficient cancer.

For the CDR3, the sequence is CASRGGGTDTQYF. Read as DNA, the sequence is TGTGCCAGTAGAGGGGGAGGGACAGATACGCAGTATTTT. The chain uses TRBV19 and TRBJ2-3; TRBD2 is perhaps the D gene, given 7 matching bases. V drops 6 bases and J drops 3 bases, leaving 10 bases in between. The CDR3 spans 13 residues, from the cysteine through the phenylalanine. This entry keeps only the CDR3 DNA: 39 bases, framed from base 1. CDR1 LNHDA and CDR2 SQIVND were looked up in the germline V gene (reference sequence).